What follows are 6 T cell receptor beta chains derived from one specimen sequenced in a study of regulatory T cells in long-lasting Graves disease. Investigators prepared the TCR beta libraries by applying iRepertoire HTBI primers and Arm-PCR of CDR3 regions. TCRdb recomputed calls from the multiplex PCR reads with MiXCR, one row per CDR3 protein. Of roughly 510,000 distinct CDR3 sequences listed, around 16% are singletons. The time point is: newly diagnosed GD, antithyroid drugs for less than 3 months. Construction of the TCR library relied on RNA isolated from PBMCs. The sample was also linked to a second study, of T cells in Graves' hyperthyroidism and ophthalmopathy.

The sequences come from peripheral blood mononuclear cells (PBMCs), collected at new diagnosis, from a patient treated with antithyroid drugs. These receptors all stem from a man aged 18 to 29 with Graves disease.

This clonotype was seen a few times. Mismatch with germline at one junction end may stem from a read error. The DNA of the CDR3 is TGCGCCAGCAGCCAAGATGGGAGCGCGGGAGCAGATACGCAGTATTTT. This codes for CASSQDGSAGADTQYF. This sequence joins TRBV11-2 and TRBJ2-3; TRBD2 agrees at 7 bases. The CDR3 length is 16 residues. The germline gives CDR1 SGHAT, CDR2 FQNNGV.

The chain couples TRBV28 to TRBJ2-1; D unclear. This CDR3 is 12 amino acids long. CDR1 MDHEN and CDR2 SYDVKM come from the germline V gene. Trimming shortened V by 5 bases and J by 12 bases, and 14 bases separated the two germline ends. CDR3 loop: CASSPGPFGQFF. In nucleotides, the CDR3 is TGTGCCAGCAGTCCCGGACCCTTCGGGCAGTTCTTC.

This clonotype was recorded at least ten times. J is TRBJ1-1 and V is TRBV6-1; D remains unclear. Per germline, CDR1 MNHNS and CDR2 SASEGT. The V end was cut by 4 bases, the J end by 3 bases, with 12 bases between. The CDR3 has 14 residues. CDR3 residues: CASSVWGMDTEAFF. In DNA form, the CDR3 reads TGTGCCAGCAGTGTTTGGGGTATGGACACTGAAGCTTTCTTT.

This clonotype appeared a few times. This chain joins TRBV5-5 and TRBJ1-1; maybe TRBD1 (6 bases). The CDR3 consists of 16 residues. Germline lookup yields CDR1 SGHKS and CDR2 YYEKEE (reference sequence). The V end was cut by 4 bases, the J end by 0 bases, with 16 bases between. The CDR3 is CASSPSTGYLNTEAFF. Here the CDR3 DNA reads TGTGCCAGCAGCCCGTCGACAGGCTATTTGAACACTGAAGCTTTCTTT.

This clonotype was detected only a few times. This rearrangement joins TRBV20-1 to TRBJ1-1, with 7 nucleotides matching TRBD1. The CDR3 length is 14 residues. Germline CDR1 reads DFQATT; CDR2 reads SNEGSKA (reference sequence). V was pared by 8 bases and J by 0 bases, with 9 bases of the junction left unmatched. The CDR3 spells CSPGGGRLNTEAFF. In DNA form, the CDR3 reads TGCAGTCCAGGGGGGGGCAGGTTGAACACTGAAGCTTTCTTT.

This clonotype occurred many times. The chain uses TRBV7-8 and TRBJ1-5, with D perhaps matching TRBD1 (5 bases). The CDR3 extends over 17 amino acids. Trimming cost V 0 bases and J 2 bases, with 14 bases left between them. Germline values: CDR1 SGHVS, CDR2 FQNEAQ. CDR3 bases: TGTGCCAGCAGCTTAGCGAGTAGGGGTATGGGCAATCAGCCCCAGCATTTT. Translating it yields CASSLASRGMGNQPQHF.